The 18 T cell receptor beta chains in this list originate from one sample, sequenced in a study of cytomegalovirus exposure and HLA in healthy donors. This PCR relied on a set of 60 Vbeta primers and 13 Jbeta primers. Profiling relied on immunoSEQ multiplex PCR, and the TCRdb table lists in-frame clones only, not all of them. With roughly 62,000 clones in the sample, the ten largest clones hold approximately 2.1%. The sample consisted of PBMCs. These receptor sequences come from a woman aged 18-29 years in good health and CMV-seronegative.

The V call is TRBV28, the J call TRBJ1-2, with a tentative D call TRBD1 (6 bases). Germline-derived CDR1 and CDR2 are MDHEN and SYDVKM. CDR3 length equals 16 residues. Trimming cost V 7 bases and J 8 bases, with 26 bases left between them. CDR3 protein: CASNSPALGQSRGYTF. The CDR3 DNA follows: TGTGCCAGCAATTCCCCTGCGTTAGGACAGTCGAGGGGCTACACCTTC.

The chain carries TRBV7-9 and TRBJ1-6; D is unresolved. The germline V gene encodes CDR1 SEHNR and CDR2 FQNEAQ (reference sequence). CDR3 length: 17 residues. The V and J ends lost 1 base and 5 bases respectively, with 15 bases between them. The CDR3 loop is CASSLVSGEGHNSPLHF. CDR3 sequence (DNA): TGTGCCAGCAGCTTAGTAAGCGGGGAGGGCCATAATTCACCCCTCCACTTT.

This chain links TRBV5-1 with TRBJ1-5; D gene ambiguous. The CDR3 sequence is 14 residues long. Trimming stripped 2 bases from V and 6 bases from J, with 12 bases between. Germline V gene data show CDR1 as SGHRS and CDR2 as YFSETQ. In DNA, the CDR3 is TGCGCCAGCAGCTTAGGCCCGGAGGGTCAGCCCCAGCATTTT. Translation: CASSLGPEGQPQHF.

V and J are TRBV10-2 and TRBJ2-2; maybe TRBD2 (6 bases). The germline CDR1 and CDR2 sequences are WSHSY and SAAADI. V was pared by 8 bases and J by 4 bases, with 17 bases between. The CDR3 is 15 residues long. CDR3: CASRGSGISTGELFF. Here the CDR3 DNA reads TGCGCCAGCCGGGGGTCGGGGATTAGCACCGGGGAGCTGTTTTTT.

This chain uses TRBV18 with TRBJ2-7; 14 positions match TRBD2. CDR1 and CDR2 (germline): KGHSH, LQKENI. The CDR3 spans 15 residues. V was clipped by 3 bases and J by 7 bases; unmatched bases: 5. The CDR3 DNA is TGTGCCAGCTCACCGGGACTAGCGGGAGTTGGTGAGCAGTACTTC. Amino acids: CASSPGLAGVGEQYF.

The chain employs TRBV5-4 and TRBJ2-5; 9 bases agree with TRBD2. The germline V gene encodes CDR1 SGHNT and CDR2 YYREEE (reference sequence). With 1 base clipped from V and 5 bases from J, the junction kept 9 bases outside the gene matches. This CDR3 has 16 residues. The CDR3 is CASSLLAGASGETQYF. The CDR3 coding sequence is TGTGCCAGCAGCTTGTTAGCGGGAGCCTCGGGGGAGACCCAGTACTTC.

This rearrangement joins TRBV5-1 to TRBJ2-7; TRBD1 matches 10 bases. This CDR3 is built from 14 residues. The V gene end was trimmed by 0 bases and the J gene end by 3 bases; junction bases not matched to a gene: 0. Per germline, CDR1 SGHRS and CDR2 YFSETQ. CDR3 DNA: TGCGCCAGCAGCTTGGGGACAGGGGGCTACGAGCAGTACTTC. It yields the protein CASSLGTGGYEQYF.

The chain joins TRBV2 to TRBJ2-7; a weak D match, TRBD2 (6 bases). The V end was cut by 8 bases, the J end by 3 bases, with 17 bases between. The CDR3 is 14 amino acids. Germline CDR1 is SNHLY and CDR2 is FYNNEI. Written as DNA, the CDR3 is TGTGCCAGCCGGGTGGAGGGTAGTGGCTACGAGCAGTACTTC. Amino acids: CASRVEGSGYEQYF. The full variable domain, completed using reference TRBV2 and TRBJ2-7, is EPEVTQTPSHQVTQMGQEVILRCVPISNHLYFYWYRQILGQKVEFLVSFYNNEISEKSEIFDDQFSVERPDGSNFTLKIRSTKLEDSAMYFCASRVEGSGYEQYFGPGTRLTVT.

The V gene is TRBV4-1, the J gene TRBJ2-3, with D unresolved. This CDR3 spans 14 amino acids. Looked up from germline, CDR1 is MGHRA and CDR2 is YSYEKL. V was trimmed by 1 base and J by 3 bases, leaving 8 bases between them. CDR3 in amino acids: CASSQAGETDTQYF. In DNA form, the CDR3 reads TGCGCCAGCAGCCAAGCAGGTGAGACAGATACGCAGTATTTT.

CDR3 in DNA: TGCGCCAGCAGCTCAACAGCAACTAATGAAAAACTGTTTTTT. Amino acid sequence: CASSSTATNEKLFF. This rearrangement joins TRBV4-1 to TRBJ1-4; no firm D call. CDR1 MGHRA and CDR2 YSYEKL come from the germline V gene. The V end was cut by 5 bases, the J end by 0 bases, with 7 bases between. The CDR3 runs 14 residues.

CDR3 nucleotides: TGTGCCAGTAGTGGCGGGACAGGGAAGAGGCAGCCCCAGCATTTT. This codes for CASSGGTGKRQPQHF. This chain uses TRBV19 with TRBJ1-5, with 9 bases matching TRBD1. V was pared by 5 bases and J by 7 bases, with 9 bases of the junction left unmatched. The CDR3 length is 15 residues. Germline loops: CDR1 LNHDA, CDR2 SQIVND (reference sequence).

The genes are TRBV6-5 and TRBJ1-5, with D unresolved. CDR3 length equals 13 residues. The V end lost 2 bases, the J end lost 7 bases, and 9 bases lay between the germline ends. Germline CDR1 is MNHEY and CDR2 is SVGAGI. The CDR3 DNA sequence: TGTGCCAGCAGTTACAGGGAGGAGCAGCCCCAGCATTTT. Encoded protein: CASSYREEQPQHF.

CDR3 coding DNA: TGCGCCAGCAGCTTGACAGAAGGTTTAACTGAAGCTTTCTTT. Its translation: CASSLTEGLTEAFF. V gene TRBV5-1 combines with J gene TRBJ1-1; unclear D gene. Trimming took off 1 base at V and 5 bases at J, with 12 bases between the two ends. Germline values: CDR1 SGHRS, CDR2 YFSETQ. The CDR3 is 14 residues long.

The chain couples TRBV18 to TRBJ2-5, with 12 bases lining up with TRBD2. The CDR3 length is 21 residues. V lost 2 bases, J lost 3 bases, and 19 bases stayed unmatched. Germline-derived CDR1 and CDR2 are KGHSH and LQKENI. CDR3 sequence reads: CASSPNWGNPRLAGEEETQYF. The DNA of the CDR3 is TGTGCCAGCTCACCAAACTGGGGGAACCCCAGACTAGCGGGAGAGGAAGAGACCCAGTACTTC.

The gene calls are TRBV5-1 and TRBJ1-6; TRBD1 aligns across 10 bases. V lost 3 bases to trimming and J lost 6 bases; unmatched junction nucleotides: 3. CDR3 size: 15 residues. Germline assignment: CDR1 SGHRS and CDR2 YFSETQ. The CDR3 bases are TGCGCCAGCAGCTGGGACAGGGGATTTAATTCACCCCTCCACTTT. It codes for CASSWDRGFNSPLHF.

This chain joins TRBV2 and TRBJ1-1; D remains ambiguous. Germline-derived CDR1 and CDR2 are SNHLY and FYNNEI. The V and J ends lost 4 bases and 10 bases respectively, with 10 bases between them. The CDR3 loop spans 11 amino acids. The DNA of the CDR3 is TGTGCCAGCAGTGCCACTGTTGGAGCTTTCTTT. The encoded protein is CASSATVGAFF.

The chain is built from TRBV10-1 and TRBJ2-7; D uncertain. CDR3 length: 16 residues. In germline, CDR1 is WNHNN, CDR2 SYGVQD (reference sequence). Trimming cost V 0 bases and J 4 bases, with 16 bases left between them. DNA for the CDR3: TGCGCCAGCAGTGAGTCGGTTTCCGGGTCCCAGTACGAGCAGTACTTC. Translated, it gives CASSESVSGSQYEQYF.

V and J are TRBV29-1 and TRBJ2-7; no reliable D call. The CDR3 has 12 residues. Deletions cut 6 bases from V and 3 bases from J, with 12 bases between. Germline V lookup: CDR1 SQVTM, CDR2 ANQGSEA. CDR3 region: CSVRPGLYEQYF. The CDR3 coding sequence is TGCAGCGTCCGCCCGGGTCTCTACGAGCAGTACTTC.